These 15 T cell receptor beta chains came from one sample sequenced in a study of T cell responses to AZD1222 COVID-19 vaccine. Profiling relied on immunoSEQ multiplex PCR, and the TCRdb table lists in-frame clones only, not all of them. The sample contains more than 85,000 clones, about nine tenths of which appear only once. The specimen comprised peripheral blood, sampled on day 0 of AZD1222 vaccination. Receptor source: an adult in good health.

The gene calls are TRBV11-2 and TRBJ2-5; the D gene is possibly TRBD2 (6 bases). Germline V gives CDR1 SGHAT, CDR2 FQNNGV. The ends were cut back, 3 bases at V and 5 bases at J, with 13 bases in the middle. The CDR3 totals 14 residues. CDR3 sequence (DNA): TGTGCCAGCAGCTTTAACACGGCGGGGGAGACCCAGTACTTC. It is translated as CASSFNTAGETQYF. Full variable domain (rest looked up from reference TRBV11-2 and TRBJ2-5): EAGVAQSPRYKIIEKRQSVAFWCNPISGHATLYWYQQILGQGPKLLIQFQNNGVVDDSQLPKDRFSAERLKGVDSTLKIQPAKLEDSAVYLCASSFNTAGETQYFGPGTRLLVL.

CDR3 DNA: TGTGCCAGTACTGGCGGGACTAGCGGGAGCGGTGAGCAGTTCTTC. This sequence encodes CASTGGTSGSGEQFF. V and J are TRBV19 and TRBJ2-1, with 14 nucleotides matching TRBD2. Trimming cost V 7 bases and J 9 bases; bases outside gene matches: 8. The CDR3 has 15 amino acids. Germline loops: CDR1 LNHDA, CDR2 SQIVND (reference sequence).

The chain carries TRBV5-1 and TRBJ1-5; D is ambiguous. Germline V lookup: CDR1 SGHRS, CDR2 YFSETQ. The CDR3 length is 15 residues. V gave up 4 bases and J gave up 0 bases, with 11 bases separating them. CDR3 in DNA: TGCGCCAGCAGCCGGACCCCCGATAGCAATCAGCCCCAGCATTTT. Its translation: CASSRTPDSNQPQHF.

The chain recombines TRBV14 with TRBJ2-2; D assignment may be TRBD1 or TRBD2 (6 bases each). The germline V gene encodes CDR1 SGHDN and CDR2 FVKESK. Trimming removed 2 bases at V and 4 bases at J, with 11 bases between. The CDR3 is made up of 15 amino acids. The CDR3 region is CASSQRGASTGELFF. CDR3 nucleotides: TGTGCCAGCAGCCAAAGGGGGGCCAGCACCGGGGAGCTGTTTTTT.

This clone was seen only once. Here the CDR3 DNA reads TGTGCCAGCAGCCCCGGGGGGCGGGAGACCCAGTACTTC. Protein product: CASSPGGRETQYF. The rearrangement uses TRBV7-8 and TRBJ2-5, with D possibly matching TRBD2 (7 bases). The germline V gene encodes CDR1 SGHVS and CDR2 FQNEAQ. V was shortened by 5 bases and J by 5 bases, with 12 bases between the two germline ends. The CDR3 is 13 amino acids.

V is TRBV4-1 and J is TRBJ1-6, with 8 bases that match TRBD1. CDR3 length: 18 residues. V shed 3 bases, J shed 4 bases, and the junction held 11 bases outside the gene matches. The V gene's germline CDR1 is MGHRA and CDR2 YSYEKL. The CDR3 is CASSQPGGQGGYNSPLHF. CDR3 coding DNA: TGCGCCAGCAGCCAGCCTGGTGGACAGGGTGGGTATAATTCACCCCTCCACTTT.

A single count supports this clone. The chain couples TRBV7-2 to TRBJ1-2, with 9 positions matching TRBD1. The germline V gene has CDR1 SGHTA and CDR2 FQGNSA. The trim removed 7 bases at V and 8 bases at J, leaving 17 bases unmatched. The CDR3 covers 16 residues. CDR3 in amino acids: CASIQAGTGSVWGYTF. The CDR3 region has the DNA TGTGCCAGCATCCAGGCGGGGACAGGGTCTGTTTGGGGCTACACCTTC.

The gene calls are TRBV7-9 and TRBJ2-1; possible D gene TRBD2, 6 bases. Trimming shortened V by 6 bases and J by 0 bases, and 12 bases separated the two germline ends. There are 15 residues in the CDR3. Germline CDR1 SEHNR, CDR2 FQNEAQ (reference sequence). The CDR3 sequence: CASSWDFTSYNEQFF. The DNA of the CDR3 is TGTGCCAGCAGTTGGGACTTTACCTCCTACAATGAGCAGTTCTTC.

CDR3 coding DNA: TGCGCCAGCAGCGGGCACACTGAAGCTTTCTTT. It is translated as CASSGHTEAFF. This sequence joins TRBV5-1 and TRBJ1-1; D gene ambiguous. Trimming left V 4 bases short and J 3 bases short, with 4 bases between. Looked up from germline, CDR1 is SGHRS and CDR2 is YFSETQ. This CDR3 spans 11 amino acids.

The rearrangement links TRBV29-1 to TRBJ1-4; TRBD1 matches 10 bases. The germline V gene encodes CDR1 SQVTM and CDR2 ANQGSEA. Trimming removed 7 bases from V and 7 bases from J; junction bases left unmatched: 9. The CDR3 is 14 residues long. This CDR3 is CSAGTGVIAEKLFF. CDR3 coding DNA: TGCAGCGCCGGGACAGGGGTAATTGCTGAAAAACTGTTTTTT.

V and J are TRBV30 and TRBJ2-7; 10 bases fit TRBD2. CDR3 length: 12 amino acids. V was clipped by 2 bases and J by 7 bases; unmatched bases: 2. CDR1 is GTSNPN, CDR2 SVGIG, per germline (reference sequence). The CDR3 reads CAWSTSGIEQYF. In DNA, the CDR3 is TGTGCCTGGAGTACTAGCGGGATTGAGCAGTACTTC.

A few counts support this clone. This chain uses TRBV5-1 with TRBJ2-7, with D maybe TRBD1 (5 bases). The CDR3 extends over 16 amino acids. Germline V gene lookup returns CDR1 SGHRS and CDR2 YFSETQ. Trimming took 4 bases from V and 0 from J, leaving 17 bases between them. The CDR3 loop reads CASSTGTGSSSYEQYF. The CDR3, as DNA: TGCGCCAGCAGCACCGGCACAGGATCGAGCTCCTACGAGCAGTACTTC.

The chain recombines TRBV4-1 with TRBJ2-7; tentative D call: TRBD1 (6 bases). Germline V CDR1 and CDR2: MGHRA, YSYEKL. CDR3 length equals 17 residues. With 2 bases removed from V and 0 bases from J, the gap between germline ends came to 17 bases. The CDR3 sequence is CASSQRQATPSSYEQYF. CDR3 nucleotide sequence: TGCGCCAGCAGCCAAAGACAGGCAACTCCTAGCTCCTACGAGCAGTACTTC.

The chain has TRBV7-2 and TRBJ1-4; D uncertain. Looked up from germline, CDR1 is SGHTA and CDR2 is FQGNSA. V lost 5 bases to trimming and J lost 1 base, with 8 bases between them. This CDR3 has 14 residues. The CDR3 nucleotides read TGTGCCAGCAGCAAAGGAGGAACTAATGAAAAACTGTTTTTT. This sequence encodes CASSKGGTNEKLFF.

This sequence joins TRBV7-9 and TRBJ1-2; D perhaps matches TRBD1 (6 bases). V was clipped by 1 base and J by 8 bases, with 14 bases between them. The CDR3 contains 14 residues. Germline V gene data show CDR1 as SEHNR and CDR2 as FQNEAQ (reference sequence). The CDR3 DNA reads TGTGCCAGCAGCTTAGGGCAGGGGAAGGACGGCTACACCTTC. Translation gives CASSLGQGKDGYTF.